Below, 27 T cell receptor beta chains from the same sample are listed, as sequenced in a study of shared clonotypes between healthy human individuals. Using immunoSEQ multiplex PCR, the repertoire was profiled, and TCRdb retains in-frame clones only, with some absent. The sample has approximately 1,500,000 clones, around 98% seen once. What was sequenced was naive CD4+ T cells sorted from blood. Subset in this sample: CD45RA+ positively selected. Receptors were obtained from a young man in good health.

The chain joins TRBV28 to TRBJ2-1; 7 bases align to TRBD2. V was pared by 4 bases and J by 3 bases, with 9 bases of the junction left unmatched. Germline V CDR1 and CDR2: MDHEN, SYDVKM. The CDR3 runs to 16 residues. Written as DNA, the CDR3 is TGTGCCAGCAGTTCGACGGGAGCGGGAATCTACAATGAGCAGTTCTTC. Residues: CASSSTGAGIYNEQFF. Using reference TRBV28 and TRBJ2-1 for the parts outside the CDR3, the full variable domain is DVKVTQSSRYLVKRTGEKVFLECVQDMDHENMFWYRQDPGLGLRLIYFSYDVKMKEKGDIPEGYSVSREKKERFSLILESASTNQTSMYLCASSSTGAGIYNEQFFGPGTRLTVL.

This chain links TRBV7-8 with TRBJ1-5; D might be TRBD1 (5 bases). Germline CDR1 reads SGHVS; CDR2 reads FQNEAQ. Trimming took off 8 bases at V and 5 bases at J, with 13 bases between the two ends. The CDR3 spans 13 residues. CDR3 DNA: TGTGCCAGCGGAACGGGGGGGGATCAGCCCCAGCATTTT. Its translation is CASGTGGDQPQHF.

This clone was seen only once. The genes are TRBV9 and TRBJ2-7; D is uncertain. The CDR3 sequence is 13 residues long. With 0 bases removed from V and 3 bases from J, the gap between germline ends came to 7 bases. CDR1 is SGDLS and CDR2 is YYNGEE in the germline V gene. For the CDR3, the DNA is TGTGCCAGCAGCGTAGAAGGTAACTACGAGCAGTACTTC. Its protein is CASSVEGNYEQYF.

The V gene is TRBV7-9, the J gene TRBJ2-5; tentative D call: TRBD2 (5 bases). This CDR3 spans 14 amino acids. Germline-derived CDR1 and CDR2 are SEHNR and FQNEAQ (reference sequence). Trimming took 1 base from V and 4 from J, leaving 10 bases between them. CDR3: CASSLVAGGETQYF. The CDR3 nucleotides are TGTGCCAGCAGCTTAGTAGCAGGAGGAGAGACCCAGTACTTC. Full variable domain (missing parts from reference TRBV7-9 and TRBJ2-5): DTGVSQNPRHKITKRGQNVTFRCDPISEHNRLYWYRQTLGQGPEFLTYFQNEAQLEKSRLLSDRFSAERPKGSFSTLEIQRTEQGDSAMYLCASSLVAGGETQYFGPGTRLLVL.

CDR3 DNA: TGTGCCAGCAGTGAGTCCGGGACAGCTAATGAAAAACTGTTTTTT. This codes for CASSESGTANEKLFF. The J gene is TRBJ1-4, the V gene TRBV6-4, with TRBD1 identical over 7 bases. With V trimmed by 3 bases and J by 3 bases, 4 bases remained unmatched. Germline-derived CDR1 and CDR2 are MRHNA and SNTAGT. This CDR3 is built from 15 residues.

The J gene is TRBJ2-2, the V gene TRBV11-2; D possibly matches TRBD1 or TRBD2 (5 bases each). V gave up 0 bases and J gave up 1 base, with 18 bases separating them. CDR3 length: 19 residues. Germline CDR1 reads SGHAT; CDR2 reads FQNNGV. The CDR3 spells CASSLERASRTMNTGELFF. The CDR3 nucleotides are TGTGCCAGCAGCTTAGAGCGGGCTAGCCGGACAATGAACACCGGGGAGCTGTTTTTT.

A note on this clone: The same CDR3 is also encoded by other DNA sequences in this sample. The chain carries TRBV2 and TRBJ2-2; D remains unclear. Trimming stripped 6 bases from V and 3 bases from J, with 11 bases between. Germline CDR1 is SNHLY and CDR2 is FYNNEI. The CDR3 is made up of 14 amino acids. CDR3 bases: TGTGCCAGCAGCGAGGACCGGTACACCGGGGAGCTGTTTTTT. Translation gives CASSEDRYTGELFF.

This rearrangement joins TRBV9 to TRBJ1-1, with D tentatively TRBD1 (6 bases). CDR1 SGDLS and CDR2 YYNGEE come from the germline V gene. The CDR3 spans 14 residues. V was clipped by 1 base and J by 4 bases, with 11 bases between them. Here the CDR3 reads CASSVLQGFTEAFF. The DNA for the CDR3 is TGTGCCAGCAGCGTACTACAGGGATTCACTGAAGCTTTCTTT. The full variable domain, in which reference TRBV9 and TRBJ1-1 provide the parts outside the CDR3, is DSGVTQTPKHLITATGQRVTLRCSPRSGDLSVYWYQQSLDQGLQFLIQYYNGEERAKGNILERFSAQQFPDLHSELNLSSLELGDSALYFCASSVLQGFTEAFFGQGTRLTVV.

The genes are TRBV19 and TRBJ1-5; maybe TRBD1 (6 bases). V dropped 9 bases and J dropped 6 bases, with 12 bases sitting between them. CDR1 and CDR2 (germline): LNHDA, SQIVND (reference sequence). The CDR3 has 12 amino acids. The CDR3 sequence: CASGQIVQPQHF. Written as DNA, the CDR3 is TGTGCCAGCGGACAGATTGTTCAGCCCCAGCATTTT. Supplemented by reference TRBV19 and TRBJ1-5, the full variable domain reads DGGITQSPKYLFRKEGQNVTLSCEQNLNHDAMYWYRQDPGQGLRLIYYSQIVNDFQKGDIAEGYSVSREKKESFPLTVTSAQKNPTAFYLCASGQIVQPQHFGDGTRLSIL.

CDR3 nucleotides: TGTGCCAGCAGCTTGTGGGGGGGCCCTGAAGCTTTCTTT. It yields the protein CASSLWGGPEAFF. V usage is TRBV5-4 and J usage is TRBJ1-1; possible D gene TRBD1, 6 bases. There are 13 residues in the CDR3. V dropped 1 base and J dropped 6 bases, with 10 bases sitting between them. Germline V gene sequence: CDR1 SGHNT, CDR2 YYREEE (reference sequence).

The chain joins TRBV5-1 to TRBJ2-1; 8 bases fit TRBD2. V lost 6 bases to trimming and J lost 4 bases; unmatched junction nucleotides: 9. Germline V gene data show CDR1 as SGHRS and CDR2 as YFSETQ. The CDR3 runs 15 residues. The CDR3 loop is CASNQGLAGYNEQFF. As DNA, the CDR3 is TGCGCCAGCAACCAAGGGCTAGCGGGTTACAATGAGCAGTTCTTC.

Concerning this clone itself: Other DNA sequences within the sample encode an identical CDR3. The gene calls are TRBV7-9 and TRBJ2-5; tentatively, D is TRBD1 (6 bases). V lost 5 bases to trimming and J lost 5 bases, with 9 bases between them. The CDR3 sequence is 12 residues long. Germline V gene sequence: CDR1 SEHNR, CDR2 FQNEAQ (reference sequence). CDR3: CASSPRGETQYF. CDR3 DNA sequence: TGTGCCAGCAGCCCTAGGGGGGAGACCCAGTACTTC.

This chain links TRBV7-9 with TRBJ2-7, with 11 bases matching TRBD2. Germline CDR1 is SEHNR and CDR2 is FQNEAQ (reference sequence). The trim removed 5 bases at V and 0 bases at J, leaving 15 bases unmatched. The CDR3 totals 19 residues. CDR3 bases: TGTGCCAGCAGCCGACAGCCAGGGCTAGCGGGAGGTTCCTCCTACGAGCAGTACTTC. Translation: CASSRQPGLAGGSSYEQYF.

This clone has just a few counts. The chain couples TRBV7-2 to TRBJ1-1, with TRBD1 as a possible D gene (5 bases). The germline V gene encodes CDR1 SGHTA and CDR2 FQGNSA. Trimming left V 6 bases short and J 4 bases short, with 21 bases between. The CDR3 extends over 16 amino acids. In DNA form, the CDR3 reads TGTGCCAGCAGTTCCCCGGGGCCCACATACGGCACTGAAGCTTTCTTT. Its translation is CASSSPGPTYGTEAFF.

This chain links TRBV11-1 with TRBJ2-7; TRBD1 might be the D (5 bases). The CDR3 runs to 13 residues. Trimming stripped 4 bases from V and 1 base from J, with 8 bases between. Per the germline V gene, CDR1 is SGHAT and CDR2 is FQDESV (reference sequence). The CDR3 DNA follows: TGTGCCAGCAGCTCACAGGTTTCCTACGAGCAGTACTTC. It yields the protein CASSSQVSYEQYF. Together with reference TRBV11-1 and TRBJ2-7, the CDR3 gives the full variable domain: EAEVAQSPRYKITEKSQAVAFWCDPISGHATLYWYRQILGQGPELLVQFQDESVVDDSQLPKDRFSAERLKGVDSTLKIQPAELGDSAMYLCASSSQVSYEQYFGPGTRLTVT.

V is TRBV9 and J is TRBJ2-5; possibly TRBD1 or TRBD2 for D (5 bases each). This CDR3 has 14 residues. The V gene lost 4 bases and the J gene lost 5 bases, with 15 bases spanning the gap. Per germline, CDR1 SGDLS and CDR2 YYNGEE. CDR3 residues: CASSLPGPRETQYF. CDR3 sequence (DNA): TGTGCCAGCAGCCTCCCGGGACCTCGGGAGACCCAGTACTTC. Full variable domain (rest looked up from reference TRBV9 and TRBJ2-5): DSGVTQTPKHLITATGQRVTLRCSPRSGDLSVYWYQQSLDQGLQFLIQYYNGEERAKGNILERFSAQQFPDLHSELNLSSLELGDSALYFCASSLPGPRETQYFGPGTRLLVL.

Concerning this clone: The sample contains more than one DNA sequence encoding this CDR3. The chain has TRBV19 and TRBJ1-5; the D gene is possibly TRBD1 (6 bases). V lost 4 bases to trimming and J lost 1 base, with 11 bases between them. This CDR3 has 15 residues. CDR1 is LNHDA and CDR2 is SQIVND in the germline V gene (reference sequence). The DNA of the CDR3 is TGTGCCAGTAGTACGACAGGTATCAGCAATCAGCCCCAGCATTTT. It translates to CASSTTGISNQPQHF.

The J gene is TRBJ2-4, the V gene TRBV7-9; a weak D match, TRBD1 (5 bases). V was pared by 4 bases and J by 8 bases, with 12 bases between. The CDR3 is 13 amino acids. Germline-derived CDR1 and CDR2 are SEHNR and FQNEAQ (reference sequence). CDR3 loop: CASSSRRADIQYF. In DNA, the CDR3 is TGTGCCAGCAGCTCCCGCAGGGCAGACATTCAGTACTTC.

V gene TRBV18 combines with J gene TRBJ1-2; D might be TRBD1 (5 bases). Per germline, CDR1 KGHSH and CDR2 LQKENI. This CDR3 contains 14 residues. V lost 4 bases and J 6 bases, leaving 15 bases between the germline ends. The DNA for the CDR3 is TGTGCCAGCTCACGAAGGTTCGGGGACGATGGCTACACCTTC. Translated, it gives CASSRRFGDDGYTF.

The CDR3 sequence: CASSQFGGYQPQHF. CDR3 DNA sequence: TGCGCCAGCAGCCAATTTGGGGGGTATCAGCCCCAGCATTTT. This chain uses TRBV4-1 with TRBJ1-5, with a weak D call TRBD1 (5 bases). V dropped 2 bases and J dropped 5 bases, with 10 bases sitting between them. This CDR3 has 14 amino acids. CDR1 is MGHRA and CDR2 is YSYEKL in the germline V gene.

The V and J genes are TRBV5-1 and TRBJ2-7; 11 bases line up with TRBD1. The V and J ends lost 6 bases and 5 bases, in that order; junction bases with no gene match: 16. Germline V gene lookup returns CDR1 SGHRS and CDR2 YFSETQ. The CDR3 runs to 17 residues. CDR3 loop: CASTSGRSRTGGNEQYF. DNA of the CDR3: TGCGCCAGCACCTCCGGACGGTCTAGGACAGGGGGCAACGAGCAGTACTTC.

The rearrangement uses TRBV9 and TRBJ2-2; no definite D call. The CDR3 covers 15 residues. Germline V gives CDR1 SGDLS, CDR2 YYNGEE. V shed 0 bases and J shed 5 bases, with 11 bases lying between them. The CDR3 nucleotides read TGTGCCAGCAGCGTAGGACCCAGAACAACCGGGGAGCTGTTTTTT. Protein product: CASSVGPRTTGELFF.

The chain has TRBV13 and TRBJ2-3, with D maybe TRBD2 (5 bases). CDR1 and CDR2 (germline): PRHDT, FYEKMQ (reference sequence). V was pared by 11 bases and J by 2 bases, with 11 bases between. The CDR3 sequence is 12 residues long. The CDR3 DNA is TGTGCCCAAGCGGAGTTCACAGATACGCAGTATTTT. This encodes CAQAEFTDTQYF. Together with reference TRBV13 and TRBJ2-3, the CDR3 gives the full variable domain: AAGVIQSPRHLIKEKRETATLKCYPIPRHDTVYWYQQGPGQDPQFLISFYEKMQSDKGSIPDRFSAQQFSDYHSELNMSSLELGDSALYFCAQAEFTDTQYFGPGTRLTVL.

The genes are TRBV19 and TRBJ2-1, with 11 bases fitting TRBD2. V gave up 3 bases and J gave up 4 bases; unmatched junction bases: 5. The V gene's germline CDR1 is LNHDA and CDR2 SQIVND (reference sequence). The CDR3 totals 16 residues. The CDR3 region has the DNA TGTGCCAGTAGTATTAGCGGGAGGGCCGGATACAATGAGCAGTTCTTC. Translated, it gives CASSISGRAGYNEQFF.

The rearrangement links TRBV5-1 to TRBJ2-5, with D perhaps matching TRBD1 (6 bases). The CDR3 is made up of 16 amino acids. The germline gives CDR1 SGHRS, CDR2 YFSETQ. Trimming cost V 1 base and J 5 bases, with 18 bases left between them. The CDR3 reads CASSLSPLGGRETQYF. The CDR3 bases are TGCGCCAGCAGCTTGAGCCCCCTAGGGGGTCGGGAGACCCAGTACTTC.

The chain couples TRBV29-1 to TRBJ1-4, with D possibly matching TRBD1 (6 bases). The CDR3 length is 13 residues. The V gene lost 3 bases and the J gene lost 8 bases, with 13 bases spanning the gap. Per germline, CDR1 SQVTM and CDR2 ANQGSEA. The CDR3 sequence: CSVDIRGGEKLFF. The CDR3 coding sequence is TGCAGCGTTGACATCAGGGGAGGGGAAAAACTGTTTTTT.

V usage is TRBV27 and J usage is TRBJ2-7, with TRBD1 identical over 8 bases. Germline lookup yields CDR1 MNHEY and CDR2 SMNVEV (reference sequence). CDR3 length: 16 amino acids. Trimming at V came to 4 bases and at J to 0 bases, leaving 8 bases not matched to a gene. DNA of the CDR3: TGTGCCAGCAGTTCTACAGGGGGATGGGGCTCCTACGAGCAGTACTTC. This gives the protein CASSSTGGWGSYEQYF.